Detailed here is one TCR beta chain. The sample holds other DNA sequences that translate to the same CDR3. Recruitment covered fewer than 25 US areas and drew participants whose ages spanned roughly 18 to 100 years. In assigning cohorts, the study relied on participant-reported clinical history. The record originates from a study of blood T cell repertoires in COVID-19. Study summary: The United States, Italy and Spain were the sources of the acute and convalescent COVID-19 samples.

Germline V CDR1 and CDR2: MNHEY, SVGAGI. This CDR3 has 15 residues. V was shortened by 6 bases and J by 0 bases, with 9 bases between the two germline ends. How the authors handled the data: It was from reference gene primer amplification that nucleated cell counts were estimated. TCRdb's copy holds only in-frame clones and misses some; the assay was immunoSEQ multiplex PCR. The V and J calls and clone size were taken over from that table, and D and trimming were inferred from the DNA. The data show about 370,000 clones, more than 80% seen once. The specimen sequenced was PBMCs or T cells enriched from blood (not recorded which). The gene calls are TRBV6-5 and TRBJ2-6; weak D call: TRBD2 (6 bases). This receptor was obtained from a man between 18 and 29 years old who had recovered from COVID-19. This CDR3 is CASSRGSSGANVLTF. The DNA for the CDR3 is TGTGCCAGCAGCCGGGGGAGCTCTGGGGCCAACGTCCTGACTTTC.